The 13 T cell receptor beta chains reported below all come from one sample, sequenced in a study of identical twins. TCRdb passed the 5' RACE reads through MiXCR, listing each CDR3 protein once. This sample carries under 500,000 distinct CDR3 sequences, roughly 13% of them seen once, and the ten largest clones take approximately 1%. The data were also submitted as part of a second study, on yellow fever vaccine responses in identical twins.

Material for sequencing was CD4+ T cells sorted from blood. The receptors originated from a woman younger than 30 in good health.

This clonotype occurred a few times. The chain uses TRBV29-1 and TRBJ1-4; the D gene is possibly TRBD1 (6 bases). CDR1 and CDR2 (germline): SQVTM, ANQGSEA. Trimming pared 4 bases from V and 5 bases from J, leaving 14 bases between. The CDR3 consists of 14 residues. The CDR3 loop reads CSVGGDRLNEKLFF. The CDR3 DNA reads TGCAGCGTTGGAGGTGACAGGTTGAATGAAAAACTGTTTTTT.

This chain links TRBV11-3 with TRBJ2-7; 7 nucleotides align to TRBD2. The CDR3 loop spans 14 amino acids. J lost 5 bases, V lost 2 bases, and 6 bases had no gene match. From germline, CDR1 is SGHNT and CDR2 YENEEA. The CDR3 protein is CASSLSRGEHEQYF. The CDR3 DNA is TGTGCCAGCAGCTTAAGTCGGGGGGAGCACGAGCAGTACTTC.

This clonotype was seen at least ten times. This chain uses TRBV7-2 with TRBJ2-2, with D possibly matching TRBD1 (6 bases). The germline V gene encodes CDR1 SGHTA and CDR2 FQGNSA. Trimming left V 6 bases short and J 1 base short, with 12 bases between. The CDR3 covers 15 residues. CDR3 in DNA: TGTGCCAGCAGTCCATCGACAGGGAACACCGGGGAGCTGTTTTTT. It specifies CASSPSTGNTGELFF.

This clonotype was seen more than once but under ten times. The chain joins TRBV29-1 to TRBJ2-5; 9 bases line up with TRBD1. This CDR3 region has 12 residues. Losses at the gene ends were 7 bases for V and 4 bases for J; bases not matched to a gene: 4. Germline assignment: CDR1 SQVTM and CDR2 ANQGSEA. The CDR3 sequence is CSAMDRGETQYF. The DNA of the CDR3 is TGCAGCGCAATGGACAGGGGAGAGACCCAGTACTTC.

The gene calls are TRBV28 and TRBJ1-2; no definite D call. The CDR3 extends over 14 amino acids. Germline-derived CDR1 and CDR2 are MDHEN and SYDVKM. V lost 7 bases to trimming and J lost 8 bases, with 20 bases between them. The CDR3 loop is CASIGLDGASGYTF. The DNA for the CDR3 is TGTGCCAGCATTGGGCTGGACGGCGCTTCGGGCTACACCTTC.

This clonotype appeared many times. V gene TRBV5-1 combines with J gene TRBJ2-1; D might be TRBD1 (6 bases). CDR3 length: 16 amino acids. Trimming cost V 4 bases and J 2 bases, with 16 bases left between them. Germline V CDR1 and CDR2: SGHRS, YFSETQ. The DNA for the CDR3 is TGCGCCAGCAGCCCGGTGGTGACAGGAGCCTACAATGAGCAGTTCTTC. It is translated as CASSPVVTGAYNEQFF.

This clonotype was counted a few times. The rearrangement joins TRBV28 to TRBJ1-1; D is uncertain. The CDR3 extends over 14 amino acids. The germline V gene has CDR1 MDHEN and CDR2 SYDVKM. Trimming removed 6 bases at V and 4 bases at J, with 15 bases between. DNA for the CDR3: TGTGCCAGCAGGCCGACAAACCGGCCCACTGAAGCTTTCTTT. Amino acids: CASRPTNRPTEAFF.

The gene calls are TRBV7-3 and TRBJ2-3; a possible D gene is TRBD2 (6 bases). The CDR3 spans 15 residues. The germline gives CDR1 SGHTA, CDR2 FQGTGA. V dropped 2 bases and J dropped 2 bases, with 11 bases sitting between them. Written as DNA, the CDR3 is TGTGCCAGCAGCTTAGACCGGGGGACCACAGATACGCAGTATTTT. This translates into CASSLDRGTTDTQYF.

This clonotype has a count of ten or more. This chain uses TRBV4-3 with TRBJ2-5; D not certain. The germline V and J ends were trimmed by 1 base and 2 bases, with 8 bases remaining between them. In germline, CDR1 is LGHNA, CDR2 YSLEER. The length of the CDR3 is 14 residues. CDR3 sequence (DNA): TGCGCCAGCAGCCAAGGTGATAGGCAAGAGACCCAGTACTTC. Translated, it gives CASSQGDRQETQYF.

Turning to this clonotype: This clone may be a read error of a much larger clone one base away. This chain connects TRBV7-9 to TRBJ2-3; unclear D gene. There are 14 residues in the CDR3. Germline-derived CDR1 and CDR2 are SEHNR and FQNEAQ (reference sequence). Written as DNA, the CDR3 is TGTGCCAGCAGCTTAGCGGTCACCACAGATATGCAGTATTTT. Translated, it gives CASSLAVTTDMQYF.

This clonotype occurred many times. The genes are TRBV6-2 or TRBV6-3 and TRBJ2-1; 10 nucleotides agree with TRBD2. With V trimmed by 6 bases and J by 4 bases, 6 bases remained unmatched. The CDR3 has 15 amino acids. Germline-derived CDR1 and CDR2 are MNHEY and SVGEGT. The CDR3 region has the DNA TGTGCCAGCAGCCTCCTAGCGGGAGTGTACAATGAGCAGTTCTTC. This translates into CASSLLAGVYNEQFF.

This clonotype was seen more than once but under ten times. V is TRBV15 and J is TRBJ2-5, with D possibly matching TRBD1 (5 bases). Germline-derived CDR1 and CDR2 are LNHNV and YYDKDF (reference sequence). Trimming cost V 0 bases and J 2 bases, with 7 bases left between them. The length of the CDR3 is 14 residues. For the CDR3, the DNA is TGTGCCACCAGCAGAGATTACAGGCAAGAGACCCAGTACTTC. Encoded protein: CATSRDYRQETQYF.

This chain links TRBV19 with TRBJ1-2; 9 nucleotides line up with TRBD1. CDR1 is LNHDA, CDR2 SQIVND, per germline (reference sequence). The CDR3 covers 15 residues. V lost 5 bases to trimming and J lost 7 bases; unmatched junction nucleotides: 11. The CDR3 DNA reads TGTGCCAGTAGTGCGGGACAGGGCCGAGAAGCTGGCTACACCTTC. The encoded protein is CASSAGQGREAGYTF.